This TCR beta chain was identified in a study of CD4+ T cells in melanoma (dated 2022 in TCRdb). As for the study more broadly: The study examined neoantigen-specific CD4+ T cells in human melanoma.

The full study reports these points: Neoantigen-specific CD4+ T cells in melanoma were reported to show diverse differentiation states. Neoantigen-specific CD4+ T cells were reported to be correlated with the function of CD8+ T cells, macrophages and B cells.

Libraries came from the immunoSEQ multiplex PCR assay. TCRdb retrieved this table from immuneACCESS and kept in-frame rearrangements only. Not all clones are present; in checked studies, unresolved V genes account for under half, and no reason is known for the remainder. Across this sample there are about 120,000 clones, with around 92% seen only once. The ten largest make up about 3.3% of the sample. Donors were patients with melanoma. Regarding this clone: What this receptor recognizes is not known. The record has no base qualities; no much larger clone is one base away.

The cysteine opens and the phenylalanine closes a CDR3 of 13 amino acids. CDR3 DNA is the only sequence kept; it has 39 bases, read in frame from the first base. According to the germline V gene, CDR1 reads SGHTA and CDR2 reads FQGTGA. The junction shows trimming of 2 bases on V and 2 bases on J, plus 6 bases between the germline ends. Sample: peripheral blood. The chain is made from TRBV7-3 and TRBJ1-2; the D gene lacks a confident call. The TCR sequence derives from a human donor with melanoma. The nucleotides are TGTGCCAGCAGCTTAGGGGTAAACTATGGCTACACCTTC. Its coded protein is CASSLGVNYGYTF.